This entry features one T cell receptor beta chain sequence. Its antigen is undetermined. The data were taken from a study of brain T cells in children with intractable seizures. Study-wide results and limits: Only CDR3 sequence similarity suggested viral specificity, without known HCMV serostatus.

The germline V gene has CDR1 LNHDA and CDR2 SQIVND (reference sequence). V was shortened by 3 bases and J by 11 bases, with 13 bases between the two germline ends. The CDR3 spans 12 residues. The protocol was immunoSEQ multiplex PCR, while the TCRdb copy is restricted to in-frame clones and leaves out a portion. This sample has about 340,000 clones, with more than 85% found just once. Documented time point: blood from clinic visit 5 months post-surgery; TSC patient then seizure free. Surgery cases with the highest brain T cell transcript signatures were chosen for sequencing. Before surgery, patients took at least one anti-epileptic drug.

The source material was peripheral blood, sampled 5 to 6 months after surgery. The chain has TRBV19 and TRBJ1-1, with unresolved D. The TCR sequence derives from a boy less than two years old with tuberous sclerosis and intractable seizures. The CDR3 sequence: CASSISGIDAFF. Here the CDR3 DNA reads TGTGCCAGTAGTATTTCTGGGATCGACGCTTTCTTT.